Presented here are 8 T cell receptor beta chains from one specimen sequenced in a study of T cells after somatic rescue of genetic block. The protocol was immunoSEQ multiplex PCR, while the TCRdb copy is restricted to in-frame clones and leaves out a portion. The profile covers some 90,000 clones, with about 90% appearing a single time and about 1.5% taken by the ten largest. Sequencing used peripheral blood mononuclear cells (PBMCs). The receptors derive from a woman aged 18 to 35.

The J gene is TRBJ1-6, the V gene TRBV6-5; D is unresolved. Germline values: CDR1 MNHEY, CDR2 SVGAGI. The V end was cut by 6 bases, the J end by 10 bases, with 10 bases between. The CDR3 has 12 residues. CDR3 sequence: CASRFEGSPLHF. The DNA for the CDR3 is TGTGCCAGCAGGTTCGAGGGATCACCCCTCCACTTT.

This clone was found once. The chain recombines TRBV7-9 with TRBJ2-2; 8 nucleotides match TRBD2. Per germline, CDR1 SEHNR and CDR2 FQNEAQ (reference sequence). The junction had 4 bases not matched to a gene; V was cut back by 5 bases and J by 2 bases. The CDR3 has 15 amino acids. CDR3 sequence reads: CASSRSGENTGELFF. The DNA of the CDR3 is TGTGCCAGCAGCCGTAGCGGGGAAAACACCGGGGAGCTGTTTTTT.

This sequence joins TRBV2 and TRBJ2-1; 8 bases match TRBD1. V trimming: 4 bases; J trimming: 3 bases; junction bases outside the gene matches: 5. In germline, CDR1 is SNHLY, CDR2 FYNNEI. The CDR3 consists of 15 residues. Here the CDR3 DNA reads TGTGCCAGCAGTGGCGGGACAGGAGACTACAATGAGCAGTTCTTC. It yields the protein CASSGGTGDYNEQFF. Supplemented by reference TRBV2 and TRBJ2-1, the full variable domain reads EPEVTQTPSHQVTQMGQEVILRCVPISNHLYFYWYRQILGQKVEFLVSFYNNEISEKSEIFDDQFSVERPDGSNFTLKIRSTKLEDSAMYFCASSGGTGDYNEQFFGPGTRLTVL.

The rearrangement links TRBV5-4 to TRBJ1-2, with D possibly TRBD1 on 6 matching bases. Germline CDR1 is SGHNT and CDR2 is YYREEE (reference sequence). The CDR3 covers 14 residues. Trimming shortened V by 2 bases and J by 3 bases, and 11 bases separated the two germline ends. The CDR3 protein is CASSFSGQHYGYTF. The CDR3 DNA follows: TGTGCCAGCAGCTTCTCCGGACAGCACTATGGCTACACCTTC.

The genes are TRBV5-1 and TRBJ2-3; 10 positions match TRBD2. Per the germline V gene, CDR1 is SGHRS and CDR2 is YFSETQ. Unmatched junction bases numbered 10, after V lost 6 bases and J lost 3 bases. The CDR3 is made up of 16 amino acids. The CDR3 is CASKVRASGSTDTQYF. In nucleotides, the CDR3 is TGCGCCAGCAAGGTCAGGGCTAGCGGGAGTACAGATACGCAGTATTTT.

The chain combines TRBV9 with TRBJ2-5; a weak D match, TRBD1 (6 bases). The ends were cut back, 2 bases at V and 1 base at J, with 12 bases in the middle. The CDR3 is 15 residues long. Germline loops: CDR1 SGDLS, CDR2 YYNGEE. CDR3 in amino acids: CASSVAPTGQETQYF. CDR3 nucleotide sequence: TGTGCCAGCAGCGTTGCCCCGACAGGCCAAGAGACCCAGTACTTC.

The chain has TRBV29-1 and TRBJ2-5, with D possibly TRBD2 on 5 matching bases. V dropped 4 bases and J dropped 5 bases, with 14 bases sitting between them. Germline loops: CDR1 SQVTM, CDR2 ANQGSEA. The CDR3 runs to 13 residues. CDR3 in DNA: TGCAGCGTTGGCGTTTCGGGCGGGGAGACCCAGTACTTC. It translates to CSVGVSGGETQYF.

This clone was seen only once. The V gene is TRBV28, the J gene TRBJ2-1, with D possibly TRBD2 on 5 matching bases. The V gene lost 3 bases and the J gene lost 4 bases, with 22 bases spanning the gap. The CDR3 loop spans 18 amino acids. CDR1 is MDHEN, CDR2 SYDVKM, per germline. CDR3 region: CASSFPGAGSLVYNEQFF. For the CDR3, the DNA is TGTGCCAGCAGTTTTCCGGGCGCGGGTTCTTTAGTTTACAATGAGCAGTTCTTC.